This is a list of T cell receptor beta chains from one sample in a study of cytomegalovirus exposure and HLA in healthy donors. Profiling relied on immunoSEQ multiplex PCR, and the TCRdb table lists in-frame clones only, not all of them. The data contain around 150,000 clones, 80% of them singletons. The source material was PBMCs. The receptors were sampled from a man in his forties in good health and CMV-seropositive. Each CDR3 is given with its conserved first and last residue. The D gene is left open where the match is weak. Expanded clones get a size class; other rows say once, few or many, or leave the size out.

cdr3_nt | cdr3_aa | clone_size | cdr3_length | d_call | j_call | v_call
TGTGCCAGCAGTCCTACCCGTGGAGCGAGCAATCAGCCCCAGCATTTT | CASSPTRGASNQPQHF | once | 16 | NA | TRBJ1-5 | TRBV28
TGTGCCAGTAGCTCCGGGACAGTAACTGAAGCTTTCTTT | CASSSGTVTEAFF | NA | 13 | TRBD1 | TRBJ1-1 | TRBV19
TGTGCCAGCAGTGACGAAGCTGGACAGGGGTACGAGCAGTACTTC | CASSDEAGQGYEQYF | NA | 15 | TRBD1 | TRBJ2-7 | TRBV6-4
TGTGCCAGCAGCCCCCGCGGGGCGGGCACAGATACGCAGTATTTT | CASSPRGAGTDTQYF | NA | 15 | NA | TRBJ2-3 | TRBV7-9
TGTGCCAGCTCACCATCTGTTAACTATGGCTACACCTTC | CASSPSVNYGYTF | NA | 13 | NA | TRBJ1-2 | TRBV18
TGTGCCAGCAGCGACCCCGAAGCCCGAGGAAACACCATATATTTT | CASSDPEARGNTIYF | NA | 15 | NA | TRBJ1-3 | TRBV9
TGTGCCAGCAGTTACTCGGGAGGGTCCAATTCACCCCTCCACTTT | CASSYSGGSNSPLHF | once | 15 | NA | TRBJ1-6 | TRBV6-5
TGTGCCAGCAGCTTACTTACAGCCCCGAACACTGAAGCTTTCTTT | CASSLLTAPNTEAFF | NA | 15 | NA | TRBJ1-1 | TRBV11-2
TGTGCCAGCAGCCCGGGACAGGCCTTAATCGGGATGAACACTGAAGCTTTCTTT | CASSPGQALIGMNTEAFF | NA | 18 | TRBD1 | TRBJ1-1 | TRBV5-4
TGTGCCAGCAGCTTGGGCAGGGGAAATGGCTACACCTTC | CASSLGRGNGYTF | NA | 13 | NA | TRBJ1-2 | TRBV7-9